One sample yielded the 16 T cell receptor beta chains listed below, sequenced in a study of T cells in localized non-small cell lung cancer. Data came from immunoSEQ multiplex PCR; TCRdb stores just in-frame clones and leaves some out. The sample contains tens of thousands of clones, roughly 87% of which appear only once. Material: peripheral blood, obtained before any cancer treatment. The receptor source for this set is a man aged 40 to 70 with stage I squamous cell lung carcinoma.

The chain recombines TRBV5-4 with TRBJ2-3, with 10 bases aligning to TRBD1. Germline values: CDR1 SGHNT, CDR2 YYREEE (reference sequence). The CDR3 runs to 16 residues. The V and J ends lost 2 bases and 6 bases, in that order; junction bases with no gene match: 9. CDR3 sequence (DNA): TGTGCCAGCAGCTTACGGGACAGGGGACTTGTTGATACGCAGTATTTT. It is translated as CASSLRDRGLVDTQYF.

CDR3 sequence (DNA): TGTGCCAGCAGCACAGGGGCGGGGTACTATAATTCACCCCTCCACTTT. It is translated as CASSTGAGYYNSPLHF. The chain uses TRBV7-2 and TRBJ1-6, with 7 positions matching TRBD1. V gave up 5 bases and J gave up 3 bases; unmatched junction bases: 7. Germline values: CDR1 SGHTA, CDR2 FQGNSA. The CDR3 consists of 16 residues.

V usage is TRBV7-2 and J usage is TRBJ1-5; maybe TRBD1 (5 bases). Trimming stripped 7 bases from V and 2 bases from J, with 9 bases between. This CDR3 is built from 13 residues. CDR1 is SGHTA, CDR2 FQGNSA, per germline. The CDR3 nucleotides are TGTGCCAGCACCCGGGACCGCAATCAGCCCCAGCATTTT. Encoded protein: CASTRDRNQPQHF.

The chain carries TRBV6-5 and TRBJ1-5; D uncertain. Germline V gene lookup returns CDR1 MNHEY and CDR2 SVGAGI. Trimming took off 5 bases at V and 2 bases at J, with 10 bases between the two ends. This CDR3 is built from 14 residues. The CDR3 sequence: CASSRILGNQPQHF. The DNA of the CDR3 is TGTGCCAGCAGTCGCATCCTGGGCAATCAGCCCCAGCATTTT.

V gene TRBV15 combines with J gene TRBJ2-4; TRBD1 matches 7 bases. Germline V gene sequence: CDR1 LNHNV, CDR2 YYDKDF (reference sequence). The junction had 9 bases not matched to a gene; V was cut back by 3 bases and J by 7 bases. The CDR3 extends over 15 amino acids. The CDR3 nucleotides read TGTGCCACCAGCAGTATCGGACAGGCGCGCAACATTCAGTACTTC. Protein sequence: CATSSIGQARNIQYF.

V gene TRBV2 combines with J gene TRBJ1-5; TRBD1 matches 9 bases. CDR3 length equals 14 residues. The germline V gene encodes CDR1 SNHLY and CDR2 FYNNEI. The ends lost 4 bases at V and 4 bases at J; junction bases unmatched: 2. CDR3 coding DNA: TGTGCCAGCAGTGGACAGGGGGAAAATCAGCCCCAGCATTTT. It yields the protein CASSGQGENQPQHF.

The J gene is TRBJ2-3, the V gene TRBV5-1; tentatively, D is TRBD1 (6 bases). This CDR3 region has 19 residues. Germline lookup yields CDR1 SGHRS and CDR2 YFSETQ. V was shortened by 2 bases and J by 0 bases, with 22 bases between the two germline ends. The CDR3 DNA is TGCGCCAGCAGCTTTTTTCGGGACAACCAGCCTCCTAGCACAGATACGCAGTATTTT. This translates into CASSFFRDNQPPSTDTQYF.

This clone has just a few counts. Other DNA sequences in the same sample also yield this CDR3. This chain's CDR3 is CASINREYEQYF. The CDR3 bases are TGTGCCAGCATCAACAGAGAATACGAGCAGTACTTC. V and J are TRBV6-1 and TRBJ2-7, with D uncertain. This CDR3 comprises 12 residues. Germline loops: CDR1 MNHNS, CDR2 SASEGT. The V gene lost 7 bases and the J gene lost 4 bases, with 11 bases spanning the gap.

This sequence joins TRBV27 and TRBJ1-5; D ambiguous. CDR3 length: 12 amino acids. Trimming cost V 5 bases and J 9 bases, with 11 bases left between them. Germline V gene sequence: CDR1 MNHEY, CDR2 SMNVEV (reference sequence). The CDR3 loop is CASSGFVGPQHF. Written as DNA, the CDR3 is TGTGCCAGCAGTGGCTTTGTGGGGCCCCAGCATTTT.

The rearrangement links TRBV19 to TRBJ2-7, with a possible D match to TRBD1 (6 bases). This CDR3 has 14 amino acids. The germline gives CDR1 LNHDA, CDR2 SQIVND (reference sequence). The V end lost 7 bases, the J end lost 0 bases, and 13 bases lay between the germline ends. The CDR3 DNA sequence: TGTGCCAGTAACCCTACAGGGAGCTCCTACGAGCAGTACTTC. Translation gives CASNPTGSSYEQYF.

V gene TRBV9 combines with J gene TRBJ1-5, with D possibly being TRBD1 (6 bases). Germline lookup yields CDR1 SGDLS and CDR2 YYNGEE. The V end was cut by 3 bases, the J end by 10 bases, with 14 bases between. CDR3 length: 13 amino acids. In DNA, the CDR3 is TGTGCCAGCAGCGAGGGGGGGGCCGAACCCCAGCATTTT. Translated: CASSEGGAEPQHF.

The gene calls are TRBV5-1 and TRBJ1-1; no definite D call. The CDR3 runs to 14 residues. The germline gives CDR1 SGHRS, CDR2 YFSETQ. V was pared by 0 bases and J by 1 base, with 7 bases between. CDR3 nucleotide sequence: TGCGCCAGCAGCTTGGCCAAAGGGAACACTGAAGCTTTCTTT. Its protein product is CASSLAKGNTEAFF.

The chain recombines TRBV6-1 with TRBJ2-6; 7 nucleotides line up with TRBD1. V was pared by 4 bases and J by 2 bases, with 5 bases of the junction left unmatched. CDR3 length equals 16 residues. The germline V gene has CDR1 MNHNS and CDR2 SASEGT. The CDR3 loop is CASSGWGTAGANVLTF. In DNA, the CDR3 is TGTGCCAGCAGTGGTTGGGGGACAGCTGGGGCCAACGTCCTGACTTTC.

The chain has TRBV28 and TRBJ1-2; D possibly corresponds to TRBD1 (6 bases). This CDR3 has 16 residues. V was clipped by 8 bases and J by 6 bases, with 25 bases between them. Germline assignment: CDR1 MDHEN and CDR2 SYDVKM. This CDR3 is CASGFTTGTIGDGYTF. The CDR3 bases are TGTGCCAGCGGATTTACGACCGGGACAATCGGGGATGGCTACACCTTC.

V usage is TRBV6-5 and J usage is TRBJ2-3, with D possibly matching TRBD1 (6 bases). Germline values: CDR1 MNHEY, CDR2 SVGAGI. This CDR3 region has 14 residues. V was cut by 6 bases and J by 2 bases, with 12 bases left in between. The CDR3 DNA reads TGTGCCAGCAGGGAAACAGGGTTCACAGATACGCAGTATTTT. Amino acids: CASRETGFTDTQYF.

The chain recombines TRBV2 with TRBJ1-3; D ambiguous. Germline CDR1 and CDR2: SNHLY and FYNNEI. Trimming stripped 1 base from V and 0 bases from J, with 13 bases between. The CDR3 sequence is 17 residues long. The DNA of the CDR3 is TGTGCCAGCAGTGAAGTGAGCCTTAGAAACTCTGGAAACACCATATATTTT. Translating gives CASSEVSLRNSGNTIYF.